This T cell receptor (beta chain) originates from a study of blood T cells in healthy people across ages. CDR1 is SGHDN and CDR2 is FVKESK in the germline V gene. The CDR3 is 13 amino acids. V was pared by 4 bases and J by 16 bases, with 20 bases between. Primed by a sample-barcoded 5' primer and a J-beta primer mix, a second PCR proceeded for about 6 to 12 cycles. TCRdb passed the 5' RACE reads through MiXCR, listing each CDR3 protein once. The table includes 780,000 or so distinct CDR3 sequences, about 48% detected once. The chain links TRBV14 to TRBJ2-1; D possibly matches TRBD1 or TRBD2 (5 bases each). The receptor was derived from a man older than 75 in good health. Specimen: blood. CDR3 region: CASSLRPGRGEFF. The CDR3 DNA sequence: TGTGCCAGCAGCCTGAGACCGGGACGAGGAGAATTCTTC.